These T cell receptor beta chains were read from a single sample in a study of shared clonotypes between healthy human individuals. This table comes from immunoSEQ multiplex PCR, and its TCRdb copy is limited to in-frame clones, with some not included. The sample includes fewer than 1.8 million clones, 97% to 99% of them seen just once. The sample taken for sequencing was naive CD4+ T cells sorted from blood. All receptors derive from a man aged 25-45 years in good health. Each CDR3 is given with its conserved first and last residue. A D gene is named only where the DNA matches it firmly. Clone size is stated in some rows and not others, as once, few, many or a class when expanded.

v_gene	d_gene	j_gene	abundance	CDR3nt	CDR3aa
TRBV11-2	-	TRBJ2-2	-	TGTGCCAGCAGCCGAGGAGGGTTGGCCGGGGAGCTGTTTTTT	CASSRGGLAGELFF
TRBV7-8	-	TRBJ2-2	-	TGTGCCAGCAGCTTAACGAGGAACGGGGAGCTGTTTTTT	CASSLTRNGELFF
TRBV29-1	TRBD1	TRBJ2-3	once	TGCAGCGTTGAAGACAGGACAGGGAAGCCAGATACGCAGTATTTT	CSVEDRTGKPDTQYF
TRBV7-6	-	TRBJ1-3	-	TGTGCCAGCAGCTTAGCCGTAAACTCGGGGAGCTCTGGAAACACCATATATTTT	CASSLAVNSGSSGNTIYF
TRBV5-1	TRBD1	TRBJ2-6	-	TGCGCCAGCAGCTTGGTAAAGGGGGCGTTCCCTTCTGGGGCCAACGTCCTGACTTTC	CASSLVKGAFPSGANVLTF
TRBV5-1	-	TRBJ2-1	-	TGCGCCAGCAGCTTGCCGGGCCTCAATGAGCAGTTCTTC	CASSLPGLNEQFF
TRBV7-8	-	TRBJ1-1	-	TGTGCCAGCAGCTTATCAGAAATGAACACTGAAGCTTTCTTT	CASSLSEMNTEAFF
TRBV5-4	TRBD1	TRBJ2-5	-	TGTGCCAGCGGTACGACAGGGGGTTCCCAAGAGACCCAGTACTTC	CASGTTGGSQETQYF
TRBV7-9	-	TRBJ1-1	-	TGTGCCAGCAGTCAGACGGACGGAGAAGCTTTCTTT	CASSQTDGEAFF
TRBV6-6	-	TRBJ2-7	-	TGTGCCAGCAGTCAGACCGGGCTCACCTCCTACGAGCAGTACTTC	CASSQTGLTSYEQYF
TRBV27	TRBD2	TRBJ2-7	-	TGTGCCAGCAGTTTAAGGGGAGCGGGAGGCCCCTACGAGCAGTACTTC	CASSLRGAGGPYEQYF
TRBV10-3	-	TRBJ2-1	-	TGTGCCATCAGTGGGACTAGCTACGACAGGGGGCAGTTCTTC	CAISGTSYDRGQFF
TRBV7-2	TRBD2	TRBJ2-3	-	TGTGCCAGCACACGGACTAGCGGGAGGAACACAGATACGCAGTATTTT	CASTRTSGRNTDTQYF
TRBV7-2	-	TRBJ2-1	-	TGTGCCAGCAGCTTAGAGTACCAAATTAGCTCCTACAATGAGCAGTTCTTC	CASSLEYQISSYNEQFF
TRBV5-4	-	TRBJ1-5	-	TGTGCCAGCAGCTTGAAGGGAGGGAGCAATCAGCCCCAGCATTTT	CASSLKGGSNQPQHF
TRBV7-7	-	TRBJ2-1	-	TGTGCCAGCAGCTTAGATTACTACAATGAGCAGTTCTTC	CASSLDYYNEQFF
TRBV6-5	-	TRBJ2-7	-	TGTGCCAGCAGTTACTATAGCTCCTACGAGCAGTACTTC	CASSYYSSYEQYF
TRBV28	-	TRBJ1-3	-	TGTGCCAGCAGTTTCAGGATTGTCTCTGGAAACACCATATATTTT	CASSFRIVSGNTIYF
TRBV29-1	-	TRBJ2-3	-	TGCAGCACCCTGCGGCCCCGATCGGCAGATACGCAGTATTTT	CSTLRPRSADTQYF
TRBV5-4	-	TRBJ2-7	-	TGTGCCTTCGGGGTGGCAGGGGCTTCCTACGAGCAGTACTTC	CAFGVAGASYEQYF
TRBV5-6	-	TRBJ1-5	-	TGTGCCAGCAGCTCCATCGGACAGAATCAGCCCCAGCATTTT	CASSSIGQNQPQHF
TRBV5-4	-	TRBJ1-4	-	TGTGCCAGCAGCTTGTCGGGACGTAATGAAAAACTGTTTTTT	CASSLSGRNEKLFF
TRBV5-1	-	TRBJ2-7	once	TGCGCCAGCAGCTTGGCAGGGAACTCCTACGAGCAGTACTTC	CASSLAGNSYEQYF
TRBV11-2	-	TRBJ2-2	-	TGTGCCAGCAGCTTAGTCCAATCGACCTTCACCGGGGAGCTGTTTTTT	CASSLVQSTFTGELFF
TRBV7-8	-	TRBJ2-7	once	TGTGCCAGCAGCTTAACAGCAGTGACCTACGAGCAGTACTTC	CASSLTAVTYEQYF
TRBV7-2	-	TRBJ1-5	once	TGTGCCAGCAGCTCGCAAGCGCGAGACAGTAATCAGCCCCAGCATTTT	CASSSQARDSNQPQHF
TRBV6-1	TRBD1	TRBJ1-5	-	TGTGCCAGCAGTGCCTCGACAGGGGGCAACAATCAGCCCCAGCATTTT	CASSASTGGNNQPQHF
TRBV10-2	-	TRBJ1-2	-	TGCGCCAGCAGAGAAATCGGACGACTCTATGGCTACACCTTC	CASREIGRLYGYTF
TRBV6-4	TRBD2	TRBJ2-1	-	TGTGCCAGCAGTTTGATAGCGGGAGTCCACAATGAGCAGTTCTTC	CASSLIAGVHNEQFF
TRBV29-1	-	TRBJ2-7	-	TGCAGCGTTGCCGGGACAATTACCTACGAGCAGTACTTC	CSVAGTITYEQYF
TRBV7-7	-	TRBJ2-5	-	TGTGCTAGCAGCATGGGACTGGATCCGCAAGAGACCCAGTACTTC	CASSMGLDPQETQYF
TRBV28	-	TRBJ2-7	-	TGTGCCAGCAGTGCCAGGACGAGGCCCCGCTACGAGCAGTACTTC	CASSARTRPRYEQYF
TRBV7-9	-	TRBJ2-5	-	TGTGCCAGCAGCTTAGGCAAAGAGACCCAGTACTTC	CASSLGKETQYF
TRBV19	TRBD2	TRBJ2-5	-	TGTGCCAGTAGTATTGCGGGAGTGCGAGAGACCCAGTACTTC	CASSIAGVRETQYF
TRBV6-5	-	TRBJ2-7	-	TGTGCCAGCAGTTCCAGGGGGACTAGCTCCTACGAGCAGTACTTC	CASSSRGTSSYEQYF
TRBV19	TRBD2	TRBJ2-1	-	TGTGCCAGTAGCTCTAGCGGACCCCTGGATGAGCAGTTCTTC	CASSSSGPLDEQFF
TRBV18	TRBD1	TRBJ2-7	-	TGTGCCAGCTCCGGGACAGGGGGTTCCTACGAGCAGTACTTC	CASSGTGGSYEQYF
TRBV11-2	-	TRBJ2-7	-	TGTGCCAGCAGCTTAGGGACATACACCTACGAGCAGTACTTC	CASSLGTYTYEQYF
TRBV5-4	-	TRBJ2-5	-	TGTGCCAGCAGCTTGCCCGGGGGCCTCCAAGAGACCCAGTACTTC	CASSLPGGLQETQYF
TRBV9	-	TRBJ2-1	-	TGTGCCAGCAGCGTAGTCGTTGGCTCCTACAATGAGCAGTTCTTC	CASSVVVGSYNEQFF
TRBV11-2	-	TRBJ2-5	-	TGTGCCAGCAGCCCCGTGAGGGCAATCCAAGAGACCCAGTACTTC	CASSPVRAIQETQYF
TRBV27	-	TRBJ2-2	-	TGTGCCAGCAGTTTATATCCTCAGACTGGCTTGGAGCTGTTTTTT	CASSLYPQTGLELFF